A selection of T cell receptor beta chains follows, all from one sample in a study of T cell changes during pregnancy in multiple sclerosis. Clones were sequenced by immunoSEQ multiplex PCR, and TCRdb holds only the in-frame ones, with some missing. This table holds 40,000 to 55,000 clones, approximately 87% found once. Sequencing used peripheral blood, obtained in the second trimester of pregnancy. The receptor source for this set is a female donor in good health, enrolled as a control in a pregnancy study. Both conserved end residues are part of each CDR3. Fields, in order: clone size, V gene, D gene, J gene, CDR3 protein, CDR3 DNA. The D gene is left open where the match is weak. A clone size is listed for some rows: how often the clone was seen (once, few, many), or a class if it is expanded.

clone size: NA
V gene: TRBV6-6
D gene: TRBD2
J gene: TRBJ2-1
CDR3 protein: CASSSGTSPIYNEQFF
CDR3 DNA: TGTGCCAGCAGTTCCGGGACTAGCCCTATATACAATGAGCAGTTCTTC

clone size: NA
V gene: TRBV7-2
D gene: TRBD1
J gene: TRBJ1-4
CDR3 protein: CASSLGTGQGGGWGKLFF
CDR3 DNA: TGTGCCAGCAGCCTTGGGACGGGACAGGGGGGTGGATGGGGAAAACTGTTTTTT

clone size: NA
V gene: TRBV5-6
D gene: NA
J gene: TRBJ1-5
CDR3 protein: CASSLLGGGNQPQHF
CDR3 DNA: TGTGCCAGCAGCTTGCTCGGGGGAGGCAATCAGCCCCAGCATTTT

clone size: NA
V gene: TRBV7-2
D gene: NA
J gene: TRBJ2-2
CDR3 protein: CASSPRTSTGELFF
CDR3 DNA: TGTGCCAGCAGCCCGAGGACAAGCACCGGGGAGCTGTTTTTT

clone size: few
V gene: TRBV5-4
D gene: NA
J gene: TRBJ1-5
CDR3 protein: CASSDGNQPQHF
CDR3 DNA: TGTGCCAGCAGCGACGGGAATCAGCCCCAGCATTTT

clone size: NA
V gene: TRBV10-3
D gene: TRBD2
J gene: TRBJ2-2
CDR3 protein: CAISDPGGRNTGELFF
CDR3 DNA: TGTGCCATCAGTGACCCGGGGGGACGGAACACCGGGGAGCTGTTTTTT

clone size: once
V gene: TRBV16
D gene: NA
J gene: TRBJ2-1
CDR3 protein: CASSKGGAGDVYNEQFF
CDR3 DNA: TGTGCCAGCAGCAAAGGGGGGGCGGGAGACGTCTACAATGAGCAGTTCTTC

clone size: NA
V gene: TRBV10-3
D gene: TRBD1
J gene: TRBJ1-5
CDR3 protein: CAISESGTGGNQPQHF
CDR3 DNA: TGTGCCATCAGTGAGTCGGGGACAGGGGGCAATCAGCCCCAGCATTTT

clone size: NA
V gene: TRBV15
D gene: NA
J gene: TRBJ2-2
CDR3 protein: CATSSYSKNTGELFF
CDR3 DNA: TGTGCCACCAGCAGTTACAGCAAGAACACCGGGGAGCTGTTTTTT

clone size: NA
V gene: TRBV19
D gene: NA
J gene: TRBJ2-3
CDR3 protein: CASGTGSDTQYF
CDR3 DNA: TGTGCCAGTGGGACTGGTTCAGATACGCAGTATTTT

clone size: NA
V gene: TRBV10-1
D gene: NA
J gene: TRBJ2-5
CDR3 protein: CASREEVSRETQYF
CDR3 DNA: TGCGCCAGCAGGGAGGAGGTGAGTAGGGAGACCCAGTACTTC

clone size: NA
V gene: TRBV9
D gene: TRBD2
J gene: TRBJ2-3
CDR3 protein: CASSVSSSGGATDTQYF
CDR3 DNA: TGTGCCAGCAGCGTATCTTCTAGCGGGGGGGCCACAGATACGCAGTATTTT

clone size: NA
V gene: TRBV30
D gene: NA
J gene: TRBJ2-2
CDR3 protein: CAWSTGARNTGELFF
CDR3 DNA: TGTGCCTGGAGTACTGGGGCGCGGAACACCGGGGAGCTGTTTTTT

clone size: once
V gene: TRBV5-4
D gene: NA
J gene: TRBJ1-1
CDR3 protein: CASSLDRYPEAFF
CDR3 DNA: TGTGCCAGCAGCTTGGACCGCTACCCTGAAGCTTTCTTT

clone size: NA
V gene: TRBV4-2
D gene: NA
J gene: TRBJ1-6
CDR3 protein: CASSQDRGLDSPLHF
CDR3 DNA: TGTGCCAGCAGCCAAGATCGGGGTTTGGATTCACCCCTCCACTTT

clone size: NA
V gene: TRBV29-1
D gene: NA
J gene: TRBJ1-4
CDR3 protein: CGAGRNGEKLFF
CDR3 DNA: TGCGGAGCGGGGAGGAATGGCGAAAAACTGTTTTTT